This T cell receptor beta chain was sequenced for a study of CXCR3-negative and CXCR3-positive naive CD8 T cells. Overall study context: Each library gave roughly 1.4 +/- 0.3 million of approximately 130 million TRB reads. Study-level points and caveats: Comparison of naive cells showed more hydrophobic TRB CDR3s in CXCR3-positive than in CXCR3-negative naive cells. Similar TRBV-TRBJ usage was seen in naive cells (both CXCR3-negative and CXCR3-positive), but memory cells differed. The authors found comparable surface CD5 between naive subsets and inferred TCR strength from TRB CDR3 properties.

Through 5' RACE with UMI labels, the TRB cDNA libraries were prepared. TCRdb derives one entry per CDR3 protein from the 5' RACE reads, leaving out DNA. Its table lists tens of thousands of distinct CDR3 sequences. In regard to this clonotype: Its matching antigen is unknown.

The CDR3 length is 15 residues. CDR1 and CDR2 from the germline V gene are SGHTA and FQGNSA. The sequence was collected from a human donor in good health. Some clones in this sample may be carry-over from other donors' samples. The sequencing input was naive CXCR3+ CD8+ T cells from blood. Subset denoted: CD45RO-CCR7+CD27+CD95- naive CD8+ T cells expressing CXCR3 (TNR3+). V is TRBV7-2 and J is TRBJ1-6. The chain's CDR3 is CASSLNAQANSPLHF. Variable domain in full (rest from reference TRBV7-2 and TRBJ1-6): GAGVSQSPSNKVTEKGKDVELRCDPISGHTALYWYRQSLGQGLEFLIYFQGNSAPDKSGLPSDRFSAERTGGSVSTLTIQRTQQEDSAVYLCASSLNAQANSPLHFGNGTRLTVT.